This T cell receptor (beta chain) was obtained from a study of CD8 T cells in Susac syndrome. Findings of the study overall: Regarding the TCR sequencing and HLA analysis, the study admitted that a relatively small number of individuals were involved.

To note about this clonotype: As yet, its antigen is unknown.

The germline V gene encodes CDR1 MNHGY and CDR2 SAAAGT. V was pared by 7 bases and J by 6 bases, with 12 bases between. This CDR3 has 12 residues. With random hexamers, reverse transcription was performed on roughly 0.45 to 1 ug of RNA. MiXCR, run by TCRdb on the immunoSEQ multiplex PCR reads, gives a single entry per CDR3 protein. The sample contains more than 100,000 distinct CDR3 sequences, roughly 96% of which appear only once. The study sequenced TCR beta in blood CD8+ and CD4+ T cells. This receptor was obtained from a human donor in good health. The sequenced sample consisted of CD4+ T cells from PBMCs. The rearrangement uses TRBV6-8 and TRBJ1-1, with D unresolved. The CDR3 region is CASTREAAEAFF. CDR3 nucleotides: TGTGCCAGCACCCGGGAGGCCGCTGAAGCTTTCTTT.